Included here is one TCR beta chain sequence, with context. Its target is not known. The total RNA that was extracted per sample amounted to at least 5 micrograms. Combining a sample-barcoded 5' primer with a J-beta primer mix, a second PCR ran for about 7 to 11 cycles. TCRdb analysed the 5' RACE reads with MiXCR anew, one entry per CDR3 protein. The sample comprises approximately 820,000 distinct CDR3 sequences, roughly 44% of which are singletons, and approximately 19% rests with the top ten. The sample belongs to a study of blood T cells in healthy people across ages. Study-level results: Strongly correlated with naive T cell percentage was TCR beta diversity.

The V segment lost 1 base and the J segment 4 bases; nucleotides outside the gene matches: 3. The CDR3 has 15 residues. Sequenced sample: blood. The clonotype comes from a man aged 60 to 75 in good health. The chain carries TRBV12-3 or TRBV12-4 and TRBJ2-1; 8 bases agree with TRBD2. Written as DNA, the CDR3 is TGTGCCAGCAGTTTAGAGTCTAGCGGGTACAATGAGCAGTTCTTC. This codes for CASSLESSGYNEQFF.